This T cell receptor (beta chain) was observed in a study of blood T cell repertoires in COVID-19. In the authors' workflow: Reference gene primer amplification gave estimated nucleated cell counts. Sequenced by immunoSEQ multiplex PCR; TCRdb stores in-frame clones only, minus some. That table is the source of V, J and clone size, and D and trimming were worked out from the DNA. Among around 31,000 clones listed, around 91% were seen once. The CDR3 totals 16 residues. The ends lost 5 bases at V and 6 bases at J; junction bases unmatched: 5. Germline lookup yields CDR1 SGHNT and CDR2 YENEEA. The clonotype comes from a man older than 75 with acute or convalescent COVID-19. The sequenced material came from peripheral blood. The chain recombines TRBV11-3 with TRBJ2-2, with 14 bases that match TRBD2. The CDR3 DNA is TGTGCCAGCAGCGCCCGACTAGCGGGGGGGTCCGGGGAGCTGTTTTTT. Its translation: CASSARLAGGSGELFF. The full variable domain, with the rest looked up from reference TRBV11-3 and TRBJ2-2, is EAGVVQSPRYKIIEKKQPVAFWCNPISGHNTLYWYLQNLGQGPELLIRYENEEAVDDSQLPKDRFSAERLKGVDSTLKIQPAELGDSAVYLCASSARLAGGSGELFFGEGSRLTVL.